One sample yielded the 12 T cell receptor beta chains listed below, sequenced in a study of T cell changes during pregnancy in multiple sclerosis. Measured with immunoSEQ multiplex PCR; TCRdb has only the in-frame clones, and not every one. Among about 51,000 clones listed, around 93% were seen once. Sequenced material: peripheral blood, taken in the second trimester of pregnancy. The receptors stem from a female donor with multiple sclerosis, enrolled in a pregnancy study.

CDR3 sequence: CASSPRVAGVGTGELFF. For the CDR3, the DNA is TGCGCCAGCAGCCCGAGGGTAGCGGGAGTAGGTACCGGGGAGCTGTTTTTT. V gene TRBV4-3 combines with J gene TRBJ2-2; TRBD2 aligns across 9 bases. There are 17 residues in the CDR3. The V and J ends lost 4 bases and 5 bases, in that order; junction bases with no gene match: 11. Per the germline V gene, CDR1 is LGHNA and CDR2 is YSLEER.

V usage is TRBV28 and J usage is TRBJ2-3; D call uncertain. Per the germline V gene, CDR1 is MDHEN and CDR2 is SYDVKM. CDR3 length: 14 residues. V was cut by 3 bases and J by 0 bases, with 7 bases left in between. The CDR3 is CASSFSPSTDTQYF. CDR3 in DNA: TGTGCCAGCAGTTTCAGTCCCAGCACAGATACGCAGTATTTT.

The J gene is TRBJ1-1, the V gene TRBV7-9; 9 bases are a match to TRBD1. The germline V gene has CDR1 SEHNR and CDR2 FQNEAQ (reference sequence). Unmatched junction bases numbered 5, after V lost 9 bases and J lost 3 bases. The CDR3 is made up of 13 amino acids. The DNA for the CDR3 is TGTGCCAGTTCTAGACAGGGGGACACTGAAGCTTTCTTT. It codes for CASSRQGDTEAFF.

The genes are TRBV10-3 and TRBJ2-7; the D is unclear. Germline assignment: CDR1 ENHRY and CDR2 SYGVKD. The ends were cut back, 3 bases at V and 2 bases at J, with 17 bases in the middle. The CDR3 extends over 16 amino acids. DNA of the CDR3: TGTGCCATCAGTGATCCTTTTGACACAGCTACCTACGAGCAGTACTTC. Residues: CAISDPFDTATYEQYF.

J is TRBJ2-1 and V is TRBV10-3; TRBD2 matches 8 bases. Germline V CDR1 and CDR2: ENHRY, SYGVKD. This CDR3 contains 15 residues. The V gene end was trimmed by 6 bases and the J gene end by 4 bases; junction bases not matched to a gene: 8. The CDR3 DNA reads TGTGCCATCAGGGCCCAACTAGCGGTGTACAATGAGCAGTTCTTC. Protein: CAIRAQLAVYNEQFF.

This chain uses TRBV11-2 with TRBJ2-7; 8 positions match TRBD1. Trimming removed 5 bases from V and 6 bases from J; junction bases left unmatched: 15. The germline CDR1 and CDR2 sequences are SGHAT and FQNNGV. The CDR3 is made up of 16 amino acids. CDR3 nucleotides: TGTGCCAGCAGCCACGGGGCAGGGGGCGTTCTCGGCGAGCAGTACTTC. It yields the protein CASSHGAGGVLGEQYF.

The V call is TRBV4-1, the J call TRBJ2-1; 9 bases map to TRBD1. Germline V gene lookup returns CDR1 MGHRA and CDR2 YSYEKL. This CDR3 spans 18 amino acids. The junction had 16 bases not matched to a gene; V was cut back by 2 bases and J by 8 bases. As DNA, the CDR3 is TGCGCCAGCAGCCAATCTTTGATTGCCGGGACAGGGTACGATGAGCAGTTCTTC. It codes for CASSQSLIAGTGYDEQFF.

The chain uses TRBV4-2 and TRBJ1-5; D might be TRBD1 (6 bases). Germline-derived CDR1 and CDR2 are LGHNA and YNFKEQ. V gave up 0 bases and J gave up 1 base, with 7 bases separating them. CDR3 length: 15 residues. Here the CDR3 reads CASSQETGSNQPQHF. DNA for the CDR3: TGTGCCAGCAGCCAAGAGACAGGCAGCAATCAGCCCCAGCATTTT.

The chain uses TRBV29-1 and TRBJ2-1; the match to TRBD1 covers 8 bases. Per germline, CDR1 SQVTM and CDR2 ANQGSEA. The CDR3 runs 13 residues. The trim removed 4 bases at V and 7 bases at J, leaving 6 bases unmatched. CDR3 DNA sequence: TGCAGCGTTGTGACAGGGGTGGCAAATGAGCAGTTCTTC. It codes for CSVVTGVANEQFF.

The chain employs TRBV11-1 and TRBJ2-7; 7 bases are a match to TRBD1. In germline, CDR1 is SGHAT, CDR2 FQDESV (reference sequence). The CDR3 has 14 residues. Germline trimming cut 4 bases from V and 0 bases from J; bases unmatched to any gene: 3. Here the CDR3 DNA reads TGTGCCAGCAGCTCCAACAGGGGCTCCTACGAGCAGTACTTC. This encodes CASSSNRGSYEQYF.

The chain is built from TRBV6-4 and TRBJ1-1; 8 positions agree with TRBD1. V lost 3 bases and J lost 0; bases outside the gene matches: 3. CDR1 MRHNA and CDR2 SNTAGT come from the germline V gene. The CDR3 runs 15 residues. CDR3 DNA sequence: TGTGCCAGCAGTGATTTGACAGGGGTGAACACTGAAGCTTTCTTT. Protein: CASSDLTGVNTEAFF.

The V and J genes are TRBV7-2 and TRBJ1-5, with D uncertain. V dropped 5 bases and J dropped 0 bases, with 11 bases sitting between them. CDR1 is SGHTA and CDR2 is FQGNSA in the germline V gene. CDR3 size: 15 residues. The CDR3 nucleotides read TGTGCCAGCAGCAACAATCCTTATAGCAATCAGCCCCAGCATTTT. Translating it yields CASSNNPYSNQPQHF.